A single TCR beta chain is shown here with its context. Its antigen is not identified. CDR3 length: 16 residues. Germline lookup yields CDR1 SNHLY and CDR2 FYNNEI. Trimming took 5 bases from V and 6 from J, leaving 20 bases between them. Amplification of TCR beta CDR3 regions used RNA as the template. A set of HTBI primers served as the primers for a first-round RT-PCR of the TCR CDR3. TCRdb analysed the multiplex PCR reads with MiXCR anew, one entry per CDR3 protein. Among almost 250,000 distinct CDR3 sequences listed, approximately 25% were seen once. Active moderate-to-severe ophthalmopathy, Clinical Activity Score at least 3, NOSPECS at least 4, under 3 months' duration. Each 10 ml fresh peripheral blood draw supplied the PBMCs. This specimen belongs to a study of T cells in Graves' hyperthyroidism and ophthalmopathy. Study observations and caveats: Ophthalmopathy and stable hyperthyroidism were told apart by a 13 V-J model.

Input material: blood. The chain joins TRBV2 to TRBJ2-4, with D tentatively TRBD2 (6 bases). The source of this sequence is a woman in her thirties or forties with Graves' ophthalmopathy. This CDR3 reads CASSPRGSLTLNIQYF. The CDR3 nucleotides are TGTGCCAGCAGTCCCCGGGGGTCCCTAACCTTAAACATTCAGTACTTC.